One sample yielded the 24 T cell receptor beta chains listed below, sequenced in a study of blood T cells in healthy people across ages. Sample-barcoded 5' priming and a J-beta primer mix drove a second PCR of roughly 7 to 11 cycles. TCRdb analysed the 5' RACE reads with MiXCR anew, one entry per CDR3 protein. The sample lists 800,000 to 950,000 distinct CDR3 sequences, about 27% occurring once. This sample was also put to use in a study of T cells of mothers and their children.

Sample: blood. The receptors here all came from a woman in her 40s in good health.

The chain is built from TRBV7-9 and TRBJ1-2; 10 bases are a match to TRBD1. CDR1 and CDR2 (germline): SEHNR, FQNEAQ (reference sequence). V shed 5 bases and J 3 bases; nucleotides not matched to a gene: 9. The CDR3 spans 16 residues. This CDR3 is CASSGAGTGVDYGYTF. The CDR3 DNA reads as TGTGCCAGCAGCGGGGCCGGGACAGGGGTCGACTATGGCTACACCTTC. Complete variable domain (other parts from reference TRBV7-9 and TRBJ1-2): DTGVSQNPRHKITKRGQNVTFRCDPISEHNRLYWYRQTLGQGPEFLTYFQNEAQLEKSRLLSDRFSAERPKGSFSTLEIQRTEQGDSAMYLCASSGAGTGVDYGYTFGSGTRLTVV.

About this clonotype: A clone one base away is much larger, so this may be a read error. V is TRBV5-5 and J is TRBJ2-1; tentatively, D is TRBD2 (5 bases). Germline V CDR1 and CDR2: SGHKS, YYEKEE (reference sequence). The CDR3 is 13 residues long. The CDR3 reads CDSSLPGNNEQFF. In DNA, the CDR3 is TGTGACAGCAGCTTGCCGGGGAACAATGAGCAGTTCTTC.

Ten or more counts support this clonotype. The chain has TRBV12-3 or TRBV12-4 and TRBJ1-5; the D is unclear. The CDR3 extends over 15 amino acids. The V end lost 1 base, the J end lost 0 bases, and 7 bases lay between the germline ends. CDR3 residues: CASSLEASSNQPQHF. The CDR3 nucleotides read TGTGCCAGCAGTTTAGAGGCCTCTAGCAATCAGCCCCAGCATTTT.

This clonotype was picked up a small number of times. The J gene is TRBJ2-7, the V gene TRBV5-6; weak D call: TRBD2 (5 bases). The CDR3 length is 15 residues. Germline-derived CDR1 and CDR2 are SGHDT and YYEEEE. Trimming removed 3 bases at V and 3 bases at J, with 16 bases between. The CDR3 spells CASSSSSAMGYEQYF. CDR3 DNA: TGTGCCAGCAGCTCTAGCTCCGCGATGGGCTACGAGCAGTACTTC.

The chain has TRBV6-1 and TRBJ1-4; D is uncertain. The V gene's germline CDR1 is MNHNS and CDR2 SASEGT. V was cut by 4 bases and J by 8 bases, with 11 bases left in between. This CDR3 has 13 amino acids. The CDR3 DNA sequence: TGTGCCAGCAGTGGAGGGTTGAAAGAAAAACTGTTTTTT. It encodes CASSGGLKEKLFF.

On this clonotype itself: This may be a read error, as it is one base from a much larger clone. This rearrangement joins TRBV12-3 or TRBV12-4 to TRBJ2-5; tentative D call: TRBD2 (6 bases). The CDR3 spans 13 residues. CDR3 nucleotide sequence: TGTGCCGGCAGTTTTGCGGGGAGGGAGACCCAGTACTTC. It is translated as CAGSFAGRETQYF.

As DNA, the CDR3 is TGTGCCACCAGTGATTGGGCAGGGGGGTATGTTTTCTTT. Its translation is CATSDWAGGYVFF. This chain uses TRBV24-1 with TRBJ1-1; 7 bases are a match to TRBD1. Germline assignment: CDR1 KGHDR and CDR2 SFDVKD. This CDR3 comprises 13 residues. The ends lost 2 bases at V and 13 bases at J; junction bases unmatched: 9.

The CDR3 is CSVDGASSYNEQFF. CDR3 coding DNA: TGCAGCGTTGATGGGGCCAGCTCCTACAATGAGCAGTTCTTC. The V call is TRBV29-1, the J call TRBJ2-1, with D perhaps matching TRBD1 (5 bases). Looked up from germline, CDR1 is SQVTM and CDR2 is ANQGSEA. Trimming stripped 3 bases from V and 0 bases from J, with 9 bases between. The CDR3 covers 14 residues.

This clonotype was seen more than once but under ten times. This CDR3 reads CASSYGTLTYEQYF. The DNA of the CDR3 is TGTGCCAGCAGCTACGGGACTTTAACCTACGAGCAGTACTTC. The chain recombines TRBV7-2 with TRBJ2-7; a possible D gene is TRBD2 (6 bases). The ends were cut back, 4 bases at V and 2 bases at J, with 12 bases in the middle. The CDR3 runs to 14 residues. Germline CDR1 SGHTA, CDR2 FQGNSA.

This chain joins TRBV6-1 and TRBJ1-1, with D maybe TRBD1 (5 bases). V was pared by 6 bases and J by 1 base, with 18 bases between. The CDR3 is 16 residues long. Looked up from germline, CDR1 is MNHNS and CDR2 is SASEGT. CDR3 nucleotide sequence: TGTGCCAGCAGGAACGACCTCCTGGGACCGAACACTGAAGCTTTCTTT. Translated, it gives CASRNDLLGPNTEAFF.

This clonotype has a handful of counts. This chain joins TRBV5-1 and TRBJ2-5, with D uncertain. CDR1 is SGHRS, CDR2 YFSETQ, per germline. The V gene lost 3 bases and the J gene lost 5 bases, with 14 bases spanning the gap. The CDR3 has 14 residues. This chain's CDR3 is CASSSWAQVETQYF. The CDR3 bases are TGCGCCAGCAGCTCCTGGGCCCAGGTGGAGACCCAGTACTTC.

This clonotype occurred a few times. The rearrangement links TRBV12-3 or TRBV12-4 to TRBJ1-3; tentatively, D is TRBD1 (5 bases). Trimming removed 2 bases from V and 0 bases from J, with 17 bases in between. The CDR3 loop spans 18 amino acids. The CDR3 DNA sequence: TGTGCCAGCAGTTTAAGATCCCGGGGGGTCAACTCTGGAAACACCATATATTTT. Protein: CASSLRSRGVNSGNTIYF.

Comment on this clonotype: An end of the junction does not agree with germline; a read error may underlie this. The rearrangement joins TRBV6-2 or TRBV6-3 to TRBJ2-1; D gene uncertain. The closer fit of TRBJ2-7 to the DNA end suggests the J call may be wrong. The germline V gene encodes CDR1 MNHEY and CDR2 SVGEGT. CDR3 length equals 13 residues. CDR3 protein: CASSWARYNEQYF. The DNA for the CDR3 is TGTGCCAGTAGTTGGGCCAGATACAATGAGCAGTACTTC.

This clonotype was picked up many times. V and J are TRBV7-2 and TRBJ2-5, with no clear D. Germline lookup yields CDR1 SGHTA and CDR2 FQGNSA. The V end was cut by 4 bases, the J end by 5 bases, with 8 bases between. CDR3 length: 12 amino acids. CDR3 in amino acids: CASSSRRETQYF. CDR3 nucleotide sequence: TGTGCCAGCAGCTCTAGGCGGGAGACCCAGTACTTC.

As for this clonotype: The junction differs from germline at one of its ends, possibly a read error. The chain combines TRBV6-1 with TRBJ1-4; TRBD1 matches 8 bases. Germline V lookup: CDR1 MNHNS, CDR2 SASEGT. The CDR3 spans 17 residues. CDR3 sequence reads: CASRPLQGGSPNENLFF. CDR3 coding DNA: TGTGCCAGCAGGCCTCTACAGGGGGGGTCGCCTAATGAAAACCTGTTTTTT.

The table lists this clonotype with a few counts. The rearrangement joins TRBV24-1 to TRBJ2-1; perhaps TRBD1 as D (5 bases). Germline CDR1 KGHDR, CDR2 SFDVKD. V shed 3 bases and J shed 4 bases, with 12 bases lying between them. This CDR3 spans 15 amino acids. The CDR3 DNA follows: TGTGCCACCAGTGATGGGGCCGTCGCATACAATGAGCAGTTCTTC. Translation gives CATSDGAVAYNEQFF.

This clonotype has a handful of counts. The V and J genes are TRBV2 and TRBJ2-5, with a weak D call TRBD2 (6 bases). This CDR3 has 13 amino acids. Trimming stripped 4 bases from V and 11 bases from J, with 17 bases between. Germline lookup yields CDR1 SNHLY and CDR2 FYNNEI. The CDR3 here is CASSVGFREEQYF. DNA of the CDR3: TGTGCCAGCAGTGTGGGGTTCAGGGAGGAGCAGTACTTC.

This chain connects TRBV20-1 to TRBJ2-3; the D gene could be TRBD1 or TRBD2 (5 bases each). This CDR3 comprises 11 residues. V was trimmed by 6 bases and J by 10 bases, leaving 14 bases between them. CDR1 is DFQATT and CDR2 is SNEGSKA in the germline V gene (reference sequence). Here the CDR3 DNA reads TGCAGTGCATACTTGGGGGAATCGCAGTATTTT. Translation gives CSAYLGESQYF.

This clonotype showed up just a few times. The genes are TRBV5-5 and TRBJ1-1; D is ambiguous. CDR1 and CDR2 from the germline V gene are SGHKS and YYEKEE (reference sequence). Trimming stripped 1 base from V and 1 base from J, with 11 bases between. The CDR3 consists of 15 residues. CDR3 loop: CASSLSAFPNTEAFF. The DNA for the CDR3 is TGTGCCAGCAGCTTGAGCGCTTTCCCGAACACTGAAGCTTTCTTT.

The rearrangement links TRBV9 to TRBJ2-7, with a tentative D call TRBD1 (6 bases). The germline V gene has CDR1 SGDLS and CDR2 YYNGEE. Deletions cut 0 bases from V and 5 bases from J, with 15 bases between. The CDR3 covers 15 residues. The CDR3, as DNA: TGTGCCAGCAGCGTAGACGGAACAGGGTGGAACGAGCAGTACTTC. It encodes CASSVDGTGWNEQYF.

This clonotype was recorded at least ten times. This chain uses TRBV20-1 with TRBJ2-7; D call uncertain. The CDR3 spans 13 residues. V gave up 2 bases and J gave up 0 bases, with 8 bases separating them. Germline CDR1 and CDR2: DFQATT and SNEGSKA (reference sequence). The CDR3 protein is CSARWVGSYEQYF. CDR3 nucleotides: TGCAGTGCTAGATGGGTAGGCTCCTACGAGCAGTACTTC.

The chain employs TRBV28 and TRBJ2-3; 9 bases fit TRBD2. Germline V lookup: CDR1 MDHEN, CDR2 SYDVKM. V lost 4 bases to trimming and J lost 6 bases; unmatched junction nucleotides: 8. This CDR3 is built from 15 residues. The CDR3 DNA follows: TGTGCCAGCAGTTCGCGGGGGGGCTTGCTGGATACGCAGTATTTT. Its protein product is CASSSRGGLLDTQYF.

This clonotype was detected many times. The chain uses TRBV28 and TRBJ2-7, with D perhaps TRBD2 (6 bases). The CDR3 spans 14 residues. V was shortened by 6 bases and J by 4 bases, with 16 bases between the two germline ends. The germline V gene has CDR1 MDHEN and CDR2 SYDVKM. For the CDR3, the DNA is TGTGCCAGCAGCCCCTTCGCGCGGGATTACGAGCAGTACTTC. Protein: CASSPFARDYEQYF.

This clonotype was recorded a few times. The gene calls are TRBV3-1 and TRBJ2-1, with 10 bases identical to TRBD2. The CDR3 is 20 amino acids. Germline lookup yields CDR1 LGHDT and CDR2 YNNKEL (reference sequence). The trim removed 1 base at V and 6 bases at J, leaving 18 bases unmatched. CDR3 loop: CASSQVASSGGSTSANEQFF. The CDR3 nucleotides are TGTGCCAGCAGCCAAGTCGCAAGTAGCGGGGGGTCTACTAGTGCCAATGAGCAGTTCTTC.